This passage covers 19 T cell receptor beta chains from one sample sequenced in a study of blood T cell repertoires in COVID-19. The table came from immunoSEQ multiplex PCR; TCRdb's copy has only in-frame clones and leaves some out. The profile shows tens of thousands of clones, approximately 88% of them singletons. Sequenced: peripheral blood. These receptor sequences come from a man in his fifties with acute or convalescent COVID-19.

V is TRBV19 and J is TRBJ2-3; tentative D call: TRBD1 (6 bases). This CDR3 is built from 15 residues. Germline values: CDR1 LNHDA, CDR2 SQIVND (reference sequence). The V and J ends lost 2 bases and 2 bases respectively, with 11 bases between them. CDR3 nucleotides: TGTGCCAGTAGTATACCCGGGACACCCACAGATACGCAGTATTTT. Protein product: CASSIPGTPTDTQYF.

This chain links TRBV3-1 (or the pseudogene TRBV3-2) with TRBJ1-1; 10 positions agree with TRBD1. This CDR3 comprises 14 residues. CDR1 and CDR2 (germline): LGHDT, YNNKEL (reference sequence). Trimming took 5 bases from V and 5 from J; bases not matched to a gene: 5. CDR3: CASSATGGMTEAFF. CDR3 nucleotides: TGTGCCAGCAGCGCGACAGGGGGCATGACTGAAGCTTTCTTT.

This sequence joins TRBV2 and TRBJ1-4; D unresolved. V lost 4 bases, J lost 6 bases, and 12 bases lay in between. CDR1 is SNHLY and CDR2 is FYNNEI in the germline V gene. The CDR3 covers 14 residues. Here the CDR3 DNA reads TGTGCCAGCAGTGGGGGAGGACGCTATGAAAAACTGTTTTTT. Translated, it gives CASSGGGRYEKLFF.

The chain joins TRBV24-1 to TRBJ2-1, with D perhaps matching TRBD2 (5 bases). Per germline, CDR1 KGHDR and CDR2 SFDVKD. V lost 3 bases, J lost 9 bases, and 11 bases lay in between. This CDR3 is 13 amino acids long. The CDR3 sequence: CATSDMPGVEQFF. The CDR3 nucleotides are TGTGCCACCAGTGATATGCCCGGGGTTGAGCAGTTCTTC.

Remarks on this clone: The sample contains more than one DNA sequence encoding this CDR3. The V and J genes are TRBV3-1 (or the pseudogene TRBV3-2) and TRBJ1-3; TRBD1 agrees at 7 bases. The CDR3 consists of 14 residues. CDR1 and CDR2 from the germline V gene are LGHDT and YNNKEL (reference sequence). Trimming took 4 bases from V and 4 from J; bases not matched to a gene: 4. In DNA form, the CDR3 reads TGTGCCAGCAGCCCACGGGACAGAGGAAACACCATATATTTT. Encoded protein: CASSPRDRGNTIYF.

The CDR3 bases are TGTGCCAGCAGCCCCTTTGGACAAGCCGAAGCTTTCTTT. This sequence encodes CASSPFGQAEAFF. V is TRBV3-1 (or the pseudogene TRBV3-2) and J is TRBJ1-1; D is perhaps TRBD1 (5 bases). With 4 bases removed from V and 8 bases from J, the gap between germline ends came to 14 bases. The CDR3 loop spans 13 amino acids. Germline CDR1 reads LGHDT; CDR2 reads YNNKEL (reference sequence).

The gene calls are TRBV6-2 or TRBV6-3 and TRBJ2-3, with 11 bases lining up with TRBD2. Losses at the gene ends were 7 bases for V and 3 bases for J; bases not matched to a gene: 6. Germline CDR1 is MNHEY and CDR2 is SVGEGT. The CDR3 runs to 15 residues. Written as DNA, the CDR3 is TGTGCCAGCACCCCTCTAGCGGGGGGAACAGATACGCAGTATTTT. Translated: CASTPLAGGTDTQYF.

The rearrangement joins TRBV7-3 to TRBJ1-5; tentatively, D is TRBD1 (6 bases). CDR3 size: 22 residues. Germline V gene sequence: CDR1 SGHTA, CDR2 FQGTGA. V was shortened by 5 bases and J by 0 bases, with 32 bases between the two germline ends. The CDR3 here is CASSHVRFPQAGVGNSNQPQHF. In nucleotides, the CDR3 is TGTGCCAGCAGCCATGTGCGGTTTCCCCAAGCAGGGGTCGGGAATAGCAATCAGCCCCAGCATTTT.

The genes are TRBV6-1 and TRBJ1-1, with D uncertain. The V gene's germline CDR1 is MNHNS and CDR2 SASEGT. This CDR3 region has 16 residues. The V end was cut by 4 bases, the J end by 0 bases, with 15 bases between. This CDR3 is CASSGPRQRVNTEAFF. The DNA for the CDR3 is TGTGCCAGCAGTGGCCCCCGGCAGCGGGTGAACACTGAAGCTTTCTTT.

The chain is built from TRBV7-8 and TRBJ1-2, with D unresolved. Germline CDR1 reads SGHVS; CDR2 reads FQNEAQ. There are 15 residues in the CDR3. Trimming removed 5 bases from V and 5 bases from J, with 18 bases in between. The CDR3 DNA reads as TGTGCCAGCAGCCCCTCTCTAGGCCCGCAGTATGGCTACACCTTC. Translating gives CASSPSLGPQYGYTF.

CDR3 nucleotide sequence: TGCGCCAGCAGCCACCCCAGCGATGAGCAGTTCTTC. Its protein product is CASSHPSDEQFF. The V gene is TRBV4-1, the J gene TRBJ2-1, with unresolved D. Between the trimmed V and J ends, which lost 3 bases and 8 bases, there was a span of 8 bases. This CDR3 has 12 residues. Per germline, CDR1 MGHRA and CDR2 YSYEKL.

The V call is TRBV24-1, the J call TRBJ2-5; 15 bases align to TRBD2. There are 20 residues in the CDR3. CDR1 is KGHDR and CDR2 is SFDVKD in the germline V gene. J gave up 2 bases and V 1 base, and 10 bases lay outside the gene matches. The CDR3 loop is CATSDFRRTSGGASQETQYF. The CDR3 nucleotides read TGTGCCACCAGTGATTTCAGGCGGACTAGCGGGGGGGCCTCGCAAGAGACCCAGTACTTC.

The V call is TRBV28, the J call TRBJ1-3; TRBD1 agrees at 9 bases. The CDR3 totals 18 residues. Germline CDR1 is MDHEN and CDR2 is SYDVKM. The V segment lost 1 base and the J segment 1 base; nucleotides outside the gene matches: 8. The CDR3 here is CASSLFGTGRRSGNTIYF. For the CDR3, the DNA is TGTGCCAGCAGTTTATTCGGGACAGGGAGGCGGTCTGGAAACACCATATATTTT.

The rearrangement uses TRBV5-1 and TRBJ2-3; 15 bases match TRBD2. CDR3 length: 17 amino acids. Unmatched junction bases numbered 5, after V lost 4 bases and J lost 2 bases. The germline gives CDR1 SGHRS, CDR2 YFSETQ. CDR3 bases: TGCGCCAGCAGCGGAGGACTAGCGGGAGGGTTCACAGATACGCAGTATTTT. Protein: CASSGGLAGGFTDTQYF. Based on the CDR3 plus reference TRBV5-1 and TRBJ2-3, the full variable domain is KAGVTQTPRYLIKTRGQQVTLSCSPISGHRSVSWYQQTPGQGLQFLFEYFSETQRNKGNFPGRFSGRQFSNSRSEMNVSTLELGDSALYLCASSGGLAGGFTDTQYFGPGTRLTVL.

The J gene is TRBJ2-7, the V gene TRBV11-2, with TRBD1 identical over 8 bases. The CDR3 loop spans 14 amino acids. Trimming cost V 4 bases and J 4 bases; bases outside gene matches: 6. The germline V gene has CDR1 SGHAT and CDR2 FQNNGV. The CDR3 DNA follows: TGTGCCAGCAGCTCATGGGACAGGCGGTACGAGCAGTACTTC. Its translation is CASSSWDRRYEQYF. Looking up the rest from reference TRBV11-2 and TRBJ2-7 gives the full variable domain: EAGVAQSPRYKIIEKRQSVAFWCNPISGHATLYWYQQILGQGPKLLIQFQNNGVVDDSQLPKDRFSAERLKGVDSTLKIQPAKLEDSAVYLCASSSWDRRYEQYFGPGTRLTVT.

The chain joins TRBV24-1 to TRBJ2-7, with 10 bases identical to TRBD1. This CDR3 comprises 16 residues. CDR1 and CDR2 from the germline V gene are KGHDR and SFDVKD. V gave up 3 bases and J gave up 4 bases; unmatched junction bases: 8. The CDR3 sequence is CATSDPTGGKNYEQYF. Here the CDR3 DNA reads TGTGCCACCAGTGATCCGACAGGGGGCAAGAATTACGAGCAGTACTTC.

This sequence joins TRBV7-6 and TRBJ1-2; 8 nucleotides match TRBD1. V trimming: 6 bases; J trimming: 8 bases; junction bases outside the gene matches: 8. The CDR3 runs to 13 residues. In germline, CDR1 is SGHVS, CDR2 FNYEAQ. The CDR3: CASSSTGVGGYTF. The CDR3 DNA sequence: TGTGCCAGCAGTTCGACAGGGGTGGGCGGCTACACCTTC. Supplemented by reference TRBV7-6 and TRBJ1-2, the full variable domain reads GAGVSQSPRYKVTKRGQDVALRCDPISGHVSLYWYRQALGQGPEFLTYFNYEAQQDKSGLPNDRFSAERPEGSISTLTIQRTEQRDSAMYRCASSSTGVGGYTFGSGTRLTVV.

This rearrangement joins TRBV9 to TRBJ1-4; TRBD1 matches at 7 bases. This CDR3 has 14 amino acids. The germline gives CDR1 SGDLS, CDR2 YYNGEE. After removal of 3 bases from V and 7 bases from J, the junction contained 6 bases not matched to a gene. DNA for the CDR3: TGTGCCAGCAGCGCCAGACAGGGCCCTGAAAAACTGTTTTTT. Translating it yields CASSARQGPEKLFF.

Regarding this clone: The identical CDR3 is also encoded by other nucleotide sequences in the sample. The CDR3 DNA follows: TGTGCCAGCAGTCGAGGACTAGCGGGAGGAGAGACCCAGTACTTC. It translates to CASSRGLAGGETQYF. The chain recombines TRBV7-3 with TRBJ2-5; 14 bases align to TRBD2. The CDR3 is 15 residues long. The V segment lost 6 bases and the J segment 4 bases; nucleotides outside the gene matches: 4. Germline V gives CDR1 SGHTA, CDR2 FQGTGA.